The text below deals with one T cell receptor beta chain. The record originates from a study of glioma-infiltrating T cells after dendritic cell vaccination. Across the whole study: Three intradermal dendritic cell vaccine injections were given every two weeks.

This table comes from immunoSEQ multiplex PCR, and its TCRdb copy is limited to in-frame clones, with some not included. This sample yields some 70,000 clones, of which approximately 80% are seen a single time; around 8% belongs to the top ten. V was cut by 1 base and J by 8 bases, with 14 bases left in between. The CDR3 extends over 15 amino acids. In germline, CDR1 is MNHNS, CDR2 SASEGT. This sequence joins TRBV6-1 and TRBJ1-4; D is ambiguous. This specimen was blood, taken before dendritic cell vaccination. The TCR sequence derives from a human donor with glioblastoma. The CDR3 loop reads CASSEETGKWEKLFF. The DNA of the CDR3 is TGTGCCAGCAGTGAAGAGACGGGGAAATGGGAAAAACTGTTTTTT.